The rows below give T cell receptor beta chains drawn from one sample of a study of shared clonotypes between healthy human individuals. Sequencing used immunoSEQ multiplex PCR; TCRdb keeps in-frame clones, though not all of them. The top ten clones hold around 0.33% of a sample with around 1.4 million clones, approximately 98.5% of them seen once. Sequencing was carried out using naive CD4+ T cells sorted from blood. Receptors were obtained from a man aged 25 to 40 in good health. Each CDR3 is given with its conserved first and last residue. Fields, in order: V gene, CDR3 protein.

v_gene: TRBV6-1; CDR3aa: CASSEALLGRMNTEAFF
v_gene: TRBV5-4; CDR3aa: CASSPLRYTGELFF
v_gene: TRBV10-1; CDR3aa: CASSSGRTETQYF
v_gene: TRBV5-1; CDR3aa: CASSLEPAGDHKNIQYF
v_gene: TRBV9; CDR3aa: CASSVVGAGVAGDEQFF
v_gene: TRBV14; CDR3aa: CASSRTLAGFMEQYF
v_gene: TRBV5-1; CDR3aa: CASSLTSSTDTQYF
v_gene: TRBV5-4; CDR3aa: CASRRTGGNIQYF
v_gene: TRBV29-1; CDR3aa: CSVEGLQGATNTEAFF
v_gene: TRBV28; CDR3aa: CASSLSSSGRIEQFF